This T cell receptor (beta chain) was captured in a study of T cell repertoires in cytomegalovirus infection (dated by TCRdb to the late 2010s). Concerning the study at large: Donor HLA type was relevant to the analysis, because carriage of CMV infection together with the matching HLA type was indicated by public TCR beta signatures.

This clonotype turned up a few times. Its binding antigen is unknown. No per-base quality is available; no much larger clone lies one base away. The instrument given in TCRdb is Illumina HiSeq 1500. TCRdb trimmed the raw reads at Q25, called clones with MiXCR and kept productive beta chains. Here each entry gathers all rows of one CDR3 protein and keeps the most common genes and DNA. This sample gives around 300,000 distinct CDR3 sequences in total; over 7.5% of them show up just once. Clones ranked in the top ten supply 3.5% to 4.5% of the sample. What the work shows at the level of the full study, not this receptor alone: In the ex vivo response, HLA-C-restricted CMV-specific TCR beta clonotypes were dominant, and in two of eight donors the single most frequent clonotype came from this HLA-C-restricted group. In both this cohort and an independent cohort of several hundred donors, the cumulative frequency of public TCR beta family members distinguished carriers of CMV infection plus the relevant HLA type.

Trimming accounts for 10 bases at V and 4 bases at J, while the number of junction bases matched to no gene is 6. Per the germline V gene, WSHSY is the CDR1 and SAAADI is the CDR2. The CDR3 contains 13 residues, cysteine and phenylalanine counted. The CDR3 DNA has 39 bases and is translated from base 1. The source material was PBMCs. The rearrangement combines TRBV10-2 with TRBJ2-5; TRBD2 fits 10 bases in the junction. The clonotype comes from a human donor in good health (CMV status not recorded). Some clones in this sample may be carry-over from other donors' samples. The CDR3 loop reads CAMSTSGVETQYF. The base sequence is TGCGCCATGTCAACTAGCGGGGTAGAGACCCAGTACTTC.